The 19 T cell receptor beta chains reported below all come from one sample, sequenced in a study of T cell responses to AZD1222 COVID-19 vaccine. TCRdb's table, derived via immunoSEQ multiplex PCR, lists solely in-frame clones and lacks some. The profile shows about 150,000 clones, about 91% of them singletons. The sequenced sample was peripheral blood, obtained on day 0 of AZD1222 vaccination. These receptor sequences come from an adult in good health.

V gene TRBV2 combines with J gene TRBJ1-5; D is unresolved. CDR1 is SNHLY, CDR2 FYNNEI, per germline. Trimming took off 1 base at V and 7 bases at J, with 14 bases between the two ends. The length of the CDR3 is 15 residues. Here the CDR3 DNA reads TGTGCCAGCAGTGAAGGAAGGGCAACCCGGCAGCCCCAGCATTTT. Translating it yields CASSEGRATRQPQHF.

This chain connects TRBV13 to TRBJ2-2, with 14 bases lining up with TRBD2. Germline CDR1 is PRHDT and CDR2 is FYEKMQ (reference sequence). This CDR3 has 19 amino acids. V dropped 1 base and J dropped 4; count of bases not matched to a gene: 8. The CDR3 region has the DNA TGTGCCAGCAGCTTAGTAGGACTAGCGGGGGGTAAGGGCACCGGGGAGCTGTTTTTT. As protein: CASSLVGLAGGKGTGELFF.

The CDR3 nucleotides read TGCGCCAGCAGCCACGCAAATTCACCCCTCCACTTT. Residues: CASSHANSPLHF. The chain couples TRBV4-1 to TRBJ1-6; D remains unclear. Germline CDR1 reads MGHRA; CDR2 reads YSYEKL. The CDR3 has 12 amino acids. V dropped 3 bases and J dropped 7 bases, with 4 bases sitting between them.

This sequence joins TRBV19 and TRBJ2-5, with unresolved D. The CDR3 length is 12 residues. Germline CDR1 and CDR2: LNHDA and SQIVND (reference sequence). The V end lost 5 bases, the J end lost 4 bases, and 8 bases lay between the germline ends. DNA of the CDR3: TGTGCCAGTAGTCCCTCAAGAGAGACCCAGTACTTC. Protein: CASSPSRETQYF.

The chain links TRBV27 to TRBJ1-6; D gene ambiguous. CDR3 size: 14 residues. The V gene's germline CDR1 is MNHEY and CDR2 SMNVEV (reference sequence). The germline V and J ends were trimmed by 8 bases and 8 bases, with 16 bases remaining between them. The CDR3 region has the DNA TGTGCCAGCGCCGAGCTGGGAAGGTATTCACCCCTCCACTTT. This sequence encodes CASAELGRYSPLHF.

This chain links TRBV7-2 with TRBJ2-3; the match to TRBD2 covers 12 bases. The junction had 8 bases not matched to a gene; V was cut back by 2 bases and J by 2 bases. This CDR3 is built from 18 residues. Germline V lookup: CDR1 SGHTA, CDR2 FQGNSA. The CDR3 sequence: CASSLTLAGGPNTDTQYF. In DNA, the CDR3 is TGTGCCAGCAGCTTAACCCTAGCGGGGGGGCCTAACACAGATACGCAGTATTTT. Using reference TRBV7-2 and TRBJ2-3 for the parts outside the CDR3, the full variable domain is GAGVSQSPSNKVTEKGKDVELRCDPISGHTALYWYRQSLGQGLEFLIYFQGNSAPDKSGLPSDRFSAERTGGSVSTLTIQRTQQEDSAVYLCASSLTLAGGPNTDTQYFGPGTRLTVL.

The chain combines TRBV30 with TRBJ1-2, with 9 positions matching TRBD1. The germline V gene has CDR1 GTSNPN and CDR2 SVGIG (reference sequence). Trimming removed 7 bases from V and 7 bases from J; junction bases left unmatched: 13. This CDR3 has 14 amino acids. The DNA of the CDR3 is TGTGCCTCAAATTCCGGGACAGGGTACGGTGGCTACACCTTC. It encodes CASNSGTGYGGYTF.

V usage is TRBV29-1 and J usage is TRBJ2-3, with 9 bases matching TRBD2. Trimming removed 4 bases from V and 4 bases from J; junction bases left unmatched: 6. Germline loops: CDR1 SQVTM, CDR2 ANQGSEA. The length of the CDR3 is 14 residues. The CDR3: CSVVEAGGSDTQYF. DNA for the CDR3: TGCAGCGTTGTTGAAGCGGGAGGTTCAGATACGCAGTATTTT.

The chain links TRBV12-3 or TRBV12-4 to TRBJ2-1; D is uncertain. Trimming left V 5 bases short and J 11 bases short, with 10 bases between. This CDR3 has 11 residues. The CDR3 spells CASSRSAQQFF. For the CDR3, the DNA is TGTGCCAGCAGTCGATCGGCCCAGCAGTTCTTC.

The CDR3 region is CASSGPSGAGGWYEQYF. The CDR3 DNA sequence: TGCGCCAGCAGCGGACCTAGTGGGGCAGGCGGGTGGTACGAGCAGTACTTC. The V gene is TRBV5-1, the J gene TRBJ2-7; either TRBD1 or TRBD2 may fit D (5 bases each). The CDR3 is made up of 17 amino acids. CDR1 is SGHRS, CDR2 YFSETQ, per germline. The germline V and J ends were trimmed by 4 bases and 4 bases, with 24 bases remaining between them.

This sequence joins TRBV4-1 and TRBJ2-7, with 12 nucleotides matching TRBD2. CDR1 MGHRA and CDR2 YSYEKL come from the germline V gene. This CDR3 is 15 amino acids long. V shed 3 bases and J 8 bases; nucleotides not matched to a gene: 8. The CDR3 reads CASSHLAGGPTKQYF. For the CDR3, the DNA is TGCGCCAGCAGCCACCTAGCGGGGGGGCCTACCAAGCAGTACTTC.

This rearrangement joins TRBV9 to TRBJ1-3; TRBD1 agrees at 12 bases. The CDR3 consists of 16 residues. The germline V gene has CDR1 SGDLS and CDR2 YYNGEE. V shed 4 bases, J shed 1 base, and the junction held 3 bases outside the gene matches. CDR3 in amino acids: CASSPGQGASGNTIYF. The CDR3 nucleotides are TGTGCCAGCAGCCCGGGACAGGGGGCTTCTGGAAACACCATATATTTT.

This chain links TRBV4-3 with TRBJ1-1, with D uncertain. The V end was cut by 0 bases, the J end by 5 bases, with 7 bases between. Looked up from germline, CDR1 is LGHNA and CDR2 is YSLEER. This CDR3 contains 13 residues. Here the CDR3 DNA reads TGCGCCAGCAGCCAAGAAGTAAGAACTGAAGCTTTCTTT. Protein: CASSQEVRTEAFF.

This clone was detected only once. The CDR3: CASSDRGGGEKLFF. DNA for the CDR3: TGTGCCAGCAGCGACAGGGGAGGCGGTGAAAAACTGTTTTTT. This chain uses TRBV28 with TRBJ1-4, with TRBD1 matching 8 bases. J gave up 7 bases and V 6 bases, and 7 bases lay outside the gene matches. Per the germline V gene, CDR1 is MDHEN and CDR2 is SYDVKM. This CDR3 contains 14 residues.

The rearrangement uses TRBV3-1 (or the pseudogene TRBV3-2) and TRBJ2-1, with D possibly matching TRBD2 (6 bases). The V end lost 1 base, the J end lost 2 bases, and 15 bases lay between the germline ends. This CDR3 is built from 17 residues. Germline V lookup: CDR1 LGHDT, CDR2 YNNKEL (reference sequence). Written as DNA, the CDR3 is TGTGCCAGCAGCCAAGCCTTGTTGGGGGGAGCCTACAATGAGCAGTTCTTC. Encoded protein: CASSQALLGGAYNEQFF.

The J gene is TRBJ2-5, the V gene TRBV7-3; D is unresolved. Germline CDR1 SGHTA, CDR2 FQGTGA. The CDR3 spans 16 residues. Trimming left V 1 base short and J 2 bases short, with 14 bases between. Written as DNA, the CDR3 is TGTGCCAGCAGCTTAAGGGCCAACAGCCCTCAAGAGACCCAGTACTTC. Protein: CASSLRANSPQETQYF.

The chain carries TRBV6-5 and TRBJ1-2; a possible D gene is TRBD1 (6 bases). This CDR3 spans 12 amino acids. Germline V lookup: CDR1 MNHEY, CDR2 SVGAGI. V lost 7 bases to trimming and J lost 7 bases, with 13 bases between them. This CDR3 reads CASTLGGAGYTF. CDR3 DNA: TGTGCCAGCACTCTGGGGGGGGCTGGCTACACCTTC.

V gene TRBV15 combines with J gene TRBJ1-6; 7 bases map to TRBD1. This CDR3 is 16 amino acids long. Losses at the gene ends were 0 bases for V and 9 bases for J; bases not matched to a gene: 8. CDR1 and CDR2 from the germline V gene are LNHNV and YYDKDF (reference sequence). The CDR3 sequence is CATSRDRGQSSSPLHF. The CDR3 DNA follows: TGTGCCACCAGCAGAGATAGGGGGCAGTCAAGTTCACCCCTCCACTTT.

The count of this clone is one. J is TRBJ1-1 and V is TRBV19, with 8 bases matching TRBD1. CDR3 length equals 14 residues. V lost 7 bases, J lost 5 bases, and 9 bases stayed unmatched. Germline V gives CDR1 LNHDA, CDR2 SQIVND (reference sequence). This CDR3 reads CASTMDRDGTEAFF. CDR3 DNA sequence: TGTGCCAGTACCATGGACAGGGACGGAACTGAAGCTTTCTTT.